This TCR beta chain was found in a study of Graves' ophthalmopathy and Graves' hyperthyroidism. Overall study results and limits: For predicting ophthalmopathy progression, the model had approximately 70% sensitivity and 72% to 85% specificity.

Ten or more counts support this clonotype. Its antigen remains unidentified. Mismatch with germline at one junction end may stem from a read error. New diagnoses, under 2 months' duration, and ages 18 to 65 characterized the hyperthyroidism patients. PBMCs were isolated by Ficoll-Paque density gradient centrifugation, using more than 8.5 ml of fresh peripheral blood as the starting material. Scientists amplified the TCR beta CDR3 regions from RNA transcripts. Second-round multiplex PCR came after first-round RT-PCR with HTBI primers. MiXCR was run by TCRdb on the multiplex PCR reads, yielding one entry per CDR3 protein. Among hundreds of thousands of distinct CDR3 sequences listed, 20% to 25% were seen once. The sample was peripheral blood. This clonotype was obtained from a woman in her late teens or twenties with stable Graves' hyperthyroidism. Some clones in this sample may be carry-over from other donors' samples.

The CDR3 sequence is CASSLKDF. Here the CDR3 DNA reads TGTGCCAGCAGTTTAAAGGACTTC. The chain uses TRBV12-3 or TRBV12-4 and TRBJ2-7; D remains ambiguous. The CDR3 has 8 amino acids.